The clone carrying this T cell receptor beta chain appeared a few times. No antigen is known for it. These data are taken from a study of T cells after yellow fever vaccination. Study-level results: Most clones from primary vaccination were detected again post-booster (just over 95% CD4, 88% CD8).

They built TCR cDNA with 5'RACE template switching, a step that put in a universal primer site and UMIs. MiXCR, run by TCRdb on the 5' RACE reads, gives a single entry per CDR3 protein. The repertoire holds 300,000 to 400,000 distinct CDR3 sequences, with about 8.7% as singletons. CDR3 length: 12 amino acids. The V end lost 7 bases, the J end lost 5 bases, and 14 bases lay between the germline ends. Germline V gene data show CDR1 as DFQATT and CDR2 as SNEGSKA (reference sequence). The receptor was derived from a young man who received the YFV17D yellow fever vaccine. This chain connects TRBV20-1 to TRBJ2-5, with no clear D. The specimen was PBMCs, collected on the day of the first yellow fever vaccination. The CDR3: CSGRAGLETQYF. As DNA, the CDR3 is TGCAGTGGTAGGGCCGGGTTGGAGACCCAGTACTTC.